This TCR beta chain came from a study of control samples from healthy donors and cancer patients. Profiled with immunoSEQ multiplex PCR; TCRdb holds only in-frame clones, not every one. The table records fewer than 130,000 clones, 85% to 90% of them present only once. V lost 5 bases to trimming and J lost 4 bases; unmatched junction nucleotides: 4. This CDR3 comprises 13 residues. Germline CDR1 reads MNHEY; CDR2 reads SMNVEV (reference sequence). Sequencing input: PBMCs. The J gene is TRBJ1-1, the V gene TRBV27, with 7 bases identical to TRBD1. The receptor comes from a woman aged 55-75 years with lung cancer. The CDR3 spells CASSAPGGTEAFF. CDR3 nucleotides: TGTGCCAGCAGTGCCCCAGGGGGCACTGAAGCTTTCTTT.